A single sample is the source of the 30 T cell receptor beta chains below, sequenced in a study of Ad26.COV2.S vaccination and SARS-CoV-2 variants. Sequenced by immunoSEQ multiplex PCR; TCRdb stores in-frame clones only, minus some. This sample yields over 100,000 clones, of which less than 85% are seen a single time; 17% belongs to the top ten. The sequences come from peripheral blood, collected after recovery from COVID-19. These receptors all stem from a human donor who had recovered from COVID-19.

This clone was seen a single time. The rearrangement links TRBV2 to TRBJ2-7; D is ambiguous. Germline lookup yields CDR1 SNHLY and CDR2 FYNNEI. The CDR3 extends over 10 amino acids. Trimming removed 10 bases at V and 6 bases at J, with 10 bases between. The CDR3 DNA reads TGTGCCAAGCCGTCGTGCGAGCAGTACTTC. This codes for CAKPSCEQYF.

This chain connects TRBV21-1 to TRBJ2-3; the table's D call, TRBD1, has no DNA check behind it. TRBV21-1 is designated a pseudogene. The CDR3 has 14 amino acids. The chain's CDR3 is CASSKGQGPDTQYF. The CDR3 DNA is TGTGCCAGCAGCAAAGGACAGGGTCCAGATACGCAGTATTTT.

This clone showed up just once. The chain uses TRBV9 and TRBJ2-7; no clear D gene. The germline V gene has CDR1 SGDLS and CDR2 YYNGEE. The CDR3 extends over 14 amino acids. The germline V and J ends were trimmed by 3 bases and 6 bases, with 16 bases remaining between them. The CDR3 nucleotides read TGTGCCAGCAGCGACCAGACTGGAGCTTCCGAGCAGTACTTC. Translated, it gives CASSDQTGASEQYF.

Written as DNA, the CDR3 is TGCGCCAGCAGCTTGGGTGGGACAGGGTCTGAAAAACTGTTTTTT. It is translated as CASSLGGTGSEKLFF. This chain connects TRBV5-1 to TRBJ1-4; 9 positions agree with TRBD1. Germline loops: CDR1 SGHRS, CDR2 YFSETQ. The V gene end was trimmed by 0 bases and the J gene end by 7 bases; junction bases not matched to a gene: 4. The CDR3 is 15 amino acids. Filled out from reference TRBV5-1 and TRBJ1-4, the complete variable domain reads KAGVTQTPRYLIKTRGQQVTLSCSPISGHRSVSWYQQTPGQGLQFLFEYFSETQRNKGNFPGRFSGRQFSNSRSEMNVSTLELGDSALYLCASSLGGTGSEKLFFGSGTQLSVL.

The table lists this clone with a count of one. V and J are TRBV11-2 and TRBJ1-1; TRBD1 agrees at 10 bases. The CDR3 has 16 amino acids. CDR1 and CDR2 (germline): SGHAT, FQNNGV. Trimming at V came to 5 bases and at J to 4 bases, leaving 10 bases not matched to a gene. The CDR3 sequence is CASSLLTGGAVTEAFF. CDR3 bases: TGTGCCAGCAGCCTATTGACAGGGGGCGCGGTCACTGAAGCTTTCTTT. Full variable domain (missing parts from reference TRBV11-2 and TRBJ1-1): EAGVAQSPRYKIIEKRQSVAFWCNPISGHATLYWYQQILGQGPKLLIQFQNNGVVDDSQLPKDRFSAERLKGVDSTLKIQPAKLEDSAVYLCASSLLTGGAVTEAFFGQGTRLTVV.

The rearrangement joins TRBV19 to TRBJ1-6, with D unclear. Trimming left V 2 bases short and J 7 bases short, with 9 bases between. CDR3 size: 14 residues. Germline V gene sequence: CDR1 LNHDA, CDR2 SQIVND (reference sequence). Written as DNA, the CDR3 is TGTGCCAGTAGTATATCCGCGGGAAATTCACCCCTCCACTTT. Translated: CASSISAGNSPLHF.

The chain couples TRBV2 to TRBJ2-7, with TRBD1 matching 8 bases. CDR3 length: 16 residues. The V segment lost 4 bases and the J segment 4 bases; nucleotides outside the gene matches: 12. Germline V gene sequence: CDR1 SNHLY, CDR2 FYNNEI. The CDR3 region is CASSGIPGQVRYEQYF. The CDR3, as DNA: TGTGCCAGCAGTGGGATACCGGGACAGGTCAGGTACGAGCAGTACTTC.

The rearrangement links TRBV28 to TRBJ2-7, with a possible D match to TRBD2 (6 bases). The CDR3 contains 15 residues. From germline, CDR1 is MDHEN and CDR2 SYDVKM. The V end was cut by 1 base, the J end by 0 bases, with 10 bases between. CDR3 residues: CASSLSGGSSYEQYF. CDR3 sequence (DNA): TGTGCCAGCAGTTTATCTGGGGGGAGCTCCTACGAGCAGTACTTC.

This clone has just one count. The chain recombines TRBV5-1 with TRBJ2-5, with D unclear. Germline CDR1 SGHRS, CDR2 YFSETQ. This CDR3 contains 14 residues. The V end was cut by 2 bases, the J end by 0 bases, with 8 bases between. The CDR3 here is CASSLTADQETQYF. For the CDR3, the DNA is TGCGCCAGCAGCTTAACGGCAGACCAAGAGACCCAGTACTTC.

J is TRBJ2-5 and V is TRBV6-6; D is possibly TRBD1 (5 bases). Trimming took 6 bases from V and 5 from J, leaving 19 bases between them. The germline V gene has CDR1 MNHNY and CDR2 SVGAGI (reference sequence). This CDR3 has 15 residues. The CDR3 coding sequence is TGTGCCAGCAGGTCATGGGGCGCGTTAAAGGAGACCCAGTACTTC. Residues: CASRSWGALKETQYF.

This clone was recorded once. The chain joins TRBV6-6 to TRBJ1-2, with 10 bases that match TRBD1. Germline CDR1 reads MNHNY; CDR2 reads SVGAGI (reference sequence). V dropped 6 bases and J dropped 3; count of bases not matched to a gene: 4. This CDR3 is built from 14 residues. The CDR3 region has the DNA TGTGCCAGCAGCCGGGACAGGGGCGACTATGGCTACACCTTC. It is translated as CASSRDRGDYGYTF.

The rearrangement links TRBV28 to TRBJ2-1; the D gene is possibly TRBD1 (5 bases). CDR1 is MDHEN and CDR2 is SYDVKM in the germline V gene. This CDR3 is built from 14 residues. The V and J ends lost 5 bases and 4 bases respectively, with 12 bases between them. CDR3 DNA: TGTGCCAGCAGTCCGCAAGACAGTTACAATGAGCAGTTCTTC. This codes for CASSPQDSYNEQFF.

This sequence joins TRBV7-9 and TRBJ1-2; 9 bases are shared with TRBD1. The CDR3 consists of 12 residues. V shed 8 bases and J 2 bases; nucleotides not matched to a gene: 0. Germline V gene sequence: CDR1 SEHNR, CDR2 FQNEAQ (reference sequence). CDR3 sequence reads: CASGQGNYGYTF. The CDR3 nucleotides read TGTGCCAGCGGACAGGGGAACTATGGCTACACCTTC.

The chain combines TRBV7-9 with TRBJ2-7, with 8 bases aligning to TRBD1. V dropped 1 base and J dropped 3; count of bases not matched to a gene: 5. This CDR3 has 15 residues. The germline V gene encodes CDR1 SEHNR and CDR2 FQNEAQ (reference sequence). The CDR3 reads CASSLVGQVLYEQYF. CDR3 nucleotide sequence: TGTGCCAGCAGCTTAGTGGGACAGGTGCTCTACGAGCAGTACTTC.

This clone was picked up one time. The chain recombines TRBV7-2 with TRBJ2-3; D call uncertain. CDR1 and CDR2 (germline): SGHTA, FQGNSA. CDR3 size: 12 residues. V was clipped by 3 bases and J by 8 bases, with 9 bases between them. In nucleotides, the CDR3 is TGTGCCAGCAGCTTTCTAGTAGGTACGCAGTATTTT. Protein sequence: CASSFLVGTQYF.

The chain joins TRBV5-6 to TRBJ2-2, with D unresolved. The germline CDR1 and CDR2 sequences are SGHDT and YYEEEE. There are 14 residues in the CDR3. With 2 bases removed from V and 5 bases from J, the gap between germline ends came to 10 bases. CDR3: CASSFMWGTGELFF. CDR3 nucleotides: TGTGCCAGCAGCTTTATGTGGGGAACCGGGGAGCTGTTTTTT.

This chain links TRBV12-3 or TRBV12-4 with TRBJ2-7, with 8 bases lining up with TRBD2. CDR3 size: 13 residues. J was trimmed by 7 bases and V by 5 bases; bases with no gene match: 7. The CDR3 protein is CASSRRGVGEQYF. The DNA of the CDR3 is TGTGCCAGCAGTCGGCGGGGGGTAGGAGAGCAGTACTTC.

J is TRBJ2-7 and V is TRBV20-1; 7 nucleotides line up with TRBD2. V lost 6 bases and J lost 5; bases outside the gene matches: 4. This CDR3 has 11 residues. Germline loops: CDR1 DFQATT, CDR2 SNEGSKA (reference sequence). CDR3 DNA sequence: TGCAGTGCGGCTCGGGGGGACGAGCAGTACTTC. Its translation: CSAARGDEQYF.

V is TRBV4-1 and J is TRBJ1-4; TRBD1 matches at 8 bases. J lost 8 bases, V lost 1 base, and 12 bases had no gene match. CDR1 is MGHRA, CDR2 YSYEKL, per germline. The CDR3 consists of 17 residues. CDR3 amino acids: CASSQGWQGAAREKLFF. CDR3 DNA sequence: TGCGCCAGCAGCCAAGGCTGGCAGGGGGCTGCACGAGAAAAACTGTTTTTT.

This chain joins TRBV15 and TRBJ2-3, with no clear D. Trimming took off 0 bases at V and 2 bases at J, with 6 bases between the two ends. The germline gives CDR1 LNHNV, CDR2 YYDKDF (reference sequence). This CDR3 region has 14 residues. CDR3 nucleotide sequence: TGTGCCACCAGCAGAGATAGGGCCACAGATACGCAGTATTTT. As protein: CATSRDRATDTQYF.

The chain has TRBV19 and TRBJ2-3, with a weak D call TRBD2 (6 bases). Germline CDR1 LNHDA, CDR2 SQIVND (reference sequence). Trimming took 7 bases from V and 5 from J, leaving 10 bases between them. CDR3 length: 12 residues. CDR3 amino acids: CASNLEGDTQYF. CDR3 bases: TGTGCCAGTAATCTGGAGGGAGATACGCAGTATTTT.

The DNA of the CDR3 is TGTGCCACCAGTGACCTTAGTAATGGCTACACCTTC. Its translation is CATSDLSNGYTF. The chain links TRBV24-1 to TRBJ1-2; D not certain. The germline V gene encodes CDR1 KGHDR and CDR2 SFDVKD. The germline V and J ends were trimmed by 4 bases and 6 bases, with 8 bases remaining between them. The CDR3 is 12 residues long.

The CDR3 nucleotides read TGTGCCAGCTGCTCTCAAGCCGGGACTGAAGCTTTCTTT. This translates into CASCSQAGTEAFF. The V and J genes are TRBV6-4 and TRBJ1-1; D is uncertain. CDR1 is MRHNA, CDR2 SNTAGT, per germline. V was clipped by 8 bases and J by 5 bases, with 15 bases between them. This CDR3 contains 13 residues.

The chain has TRBV11-2 and TRBJ2-3, with 8 bases matching TRBD2. The V gene end was trimmed by 1 base and the J gene end by 0 bases; junction bases not matched to a gene: 6. The CDR3 is 17 amino acids. Germline CDR1 and CDR2: SGHAT and FQNNGV. DNA of the CDR3: TGTGCCAGCAGCTTAGGGGCTAGCGGGTCTAGCACAGATACGCAGTATTTT. It translates to CASSLGASGSSTDTQYF.

This clone showed up just a few times. The chain carries TRBV2 and TRBJ1-4; possibly TRBD1 for D (5 bases). The CDR3 sequence is 15 residues long. Trimming stripped 7 bases from V and 5 bases from J, with 17 bases between. Germline V gene sequence: CDR1 SNHLY, CDR2 FYNNEI. The CDR3 here is CASNVAGVANEKLFF. The CDR3 nucleotides read TGTGCCAGCAATGTAGCGGGGGTCGCCAATGAAAAACTGTTTTTT.

This clone came up a few times. The chain couples TRBV7-6 to TRBJ1-1; D is uncertain. The CDR3 has 17 residues. V was trimmed by 5 bases and J by 0 bases, leaving 19 bases between them. Germline V gene sequence: CDR1 SGHVS, CDR2 FNYEAQ. The CDR3 reads CASSPQSPTTLNTEAFF. The DNA of the CDR3 is TGTGCCAGCAGCCCCCAAAGTCCCACCACCTTGAACACTGAAGCTTTCTTT.

The V gene is TRBV2, the J gene TRBJ2-1; D gene unclear. V lost 4 bases and J lost 4, with 5 bases in between. CDR3 size: 12 residues. CDR1 is SNHLY, CDR2 FYNNEI, per germline. CDR3 sequence reads: CASSAEYNEQFF. CDR3 coding DNA: TGTGCCAGCAGTGCGGAGTACAATGAGCAGTTCTTC. The full variable domain, completed using reference TRBV2 and TRBJ2-1, is EPEVTQTPSHQVTQMGQEVILRCVPISNHLYFYWYRQILGQKVEFLVSFYNNEISEKSEIFDDQFSVERPDGSNFTLKIRSTKLEDSAMYFCASSAEYNEQFFGPGTRLTVL.

This clone was recorded only once. This chain uses TRBV6-1 with TRBJ2-7, with TRBD1 identical over 9 bases. The germline gives CDR1 MNHNS, CDR2 SASEGT. This CDR3 has 16 residues. After removal of 0 bases from V and 3 bases from J, the junction contained 6 bases not matched to a gene. The CDR3 bases are TGTGCCAGCAGTGAAGCGGACAGGGGAAGTTACTACGAGCAGTACTTC. Translating it yields CASSEADRGSYYEQYF.

The V gene is TRBV19, the J gene TRBJ2-2; no reliable D call. Trimming cost V 4 bases and J 4 bases, with 4 bases left between them. CDR1 is LNHDA and CDR2 is SQIVND in the germline V gene (reference sequence). This CDR3 region has 12 residues. CDR3 protein: CASSKGTGELFF. CDR3 coding DNA: TGTGCCAGTAGTAAGGGCACCGGGGAGCTGTTTTTT.

The V call is TRBV6-2 or TRBV6-3, the J call TRBJ2-3, with a weak D call TRBD1 (5 bases). The V end lost 5 bases, the J end lost 0 bases, and 12 bases lay between the germline ends. Germline assignment: CDR1 MNHEY and CDR2 SVGEGT. This CDR3 is built from 15 residues. CDR3 residues: CASSKQAGSTDTQYF. DNA of the CDR3: TGTGCCAGCAGTAAACAGGCCGGGAGCACAGATACGCAGTATTTT.